The source of this TCR beta chain is a study of identical twins. Study-wide results and limits: Out-of-frame alpha sequences that twins shared showed excess low generation probability.

From the 5' RACE reads, TCRdb called clonotypes with MiXCR, one entry per CDR3 protein. The table lists about 240,000 distinct CDR3 sequences, 10% of them singletons. The CDR3 contains 17 residues. V trimming: 4 bases; J trimming: 5 bases; junction bases outside the gene matches: 16. Germline assignment: CDR1 SGHVS and CDR2 FQNEAQ. This clonotype has a count of ten or more. Its antigen is still unknown. The clonotype comes from a man aged 45-65 years in good health. The chain combines TRBV7-8 with TRBJ1-1; 7 bases match TRBD1. What was sequenced was memory T cells sorted from blood. The CDR3 region has the DNA TGTGCCAGCAGCTCCTCTTTTCGAAGGGGGCGTGGGACTGAAGCTTTCTTT. It specifies CASSSSFRRGRGTEAFF.